These 15 T cell receptor beta chains share one sample of origin, sequenced in a study of blood T cell repertoires in COVID-19. This table comes from immunoSEQ multiplex PCR, and its TCRdb copy is limited to in-frame clones, with some not included. The sample holds approximately 120,000 clones, around nine tenths seen once. Material for sequencing was peripheral blood. These TCRs come from a woman aged 80 or over with acute or convalescent COVID-19.

This chain joins TRBV2 and TRBJ2-5, with a tentative D call TRBD2 (5 bases). The CDR3 covers 12 residues. Germline CDR1 SNHLY, CDR2 FYNNEI. Trimming pared 6 bases from V and 5 bases from J, leaving 10 bases between. CDR3: CASRGSQETQYF. In DNA, the CDR3 is TGTGCCAGCAGGGGGAGCCAGGAGACCCAGTACTTC.

This chain links TRBV28 with TRBJ1-3, with TRBD1 matching 8 bases. CDR3 size: 16 residues. J was trimmed by 4 bases and V by 6 bases; bases with no gene match: 11. Germline V gene sequence: CDR1 MDHEN, CDR2 SYDVKM. CDR3 DNA sequence: TGTGCCAGCAGGCCCCAAACAGGGGGACGCGGAAACACCATATATTTT. Translation gives CASRPQTGGRGNTIYF. Full variable domain (remainder filled in from reference TRBV28 and TRBJ1-3): DVKVTQSSRYLVKRTGEKVFLECVQDMDHENMFWYRQDPGLGLRLIYFSYDVKMKEKGDIPEGYSVSREKKERFSLILESASTNQTSMYLCASRPQTGGRGNTIYFGEGSWLTVV.

This clone was detected only once. The V gene is TRBV18, the J gene TRBJ1-2, with D uncertain. The CDR3 totals 13 residues. V dropped 3 bases and J dropped 5 bases, with 10 bases sitting between them. Germline-derived CDR1 and CDR2 are KGHSH and LQKENI. CDR3 region: CASSPEQLYGYTF. CDR3 sequence (DNA): TGTGCCAGCTCACCGGAACAGTTATATGGCTACACCTTC.

The rearrangement uses TRBV27 and TRBJ2-6; no firm D call. V was shortened by 0 bases and J by 2 bases, with 8 bases between the two germline ends. This CDR3 spans 16 amino acids. Germline values: CDR1 MNHEY, CDR2 SMNVEV (reference sequence). The CDR3 is CASSLSFRPGANVLTF. The CDR3 DNA is TGTGCCAGCAGTTTATCGTTCAGGCCTGGGGCCAACGTCCTGACTTTC.

The CDR3 DNA is TGTGCCAGCAGCTCGGGAGGTCGGGCGTACCAAGAGACCCAGTACTTC. Its protein is CASSSGGRAYQETQYF. The rearrangement links TRBV9 to TRBJ2-5, with TRBD2 matching over 7 bases. V lost 4 bases and J lost 0; bases outside the gene matches: 9. Germline lookup yields CDR1 SGDLS and CDR2 YYNGEE. The CDR3 totals 16 residues.

DNA of the CDR3: TGTGCCAGCGTTATTGGCGCAGGGTTTGACTATGGCTACACCTTC. Translating gives CASVIGAGFDYGYTF. The chain joins TRBV6-1 to TRBJ1-2; tentative D call: TRBD1 (5 bases). Between the trimmed V and J ends, which lost 8 bases and 3 bases, there was a span of 19 bases. CDR3 length: 15 residues. Germline CDR1 MNHNS, CDR2 SASEGT.

The rearrangement uses TRBV18 and TRBJ2-1, with 10 nucleotides matching TRBD2. The CDR3 has 16 residues. The ends lost 1 base at V and 7 bases at J; junction bases unmatched: 7. The germline gives CDR1 KGHSH, CDR2 LQKENI. The CDR3, as DNA: TGTGCCAGCTCACCACTTTCTAGCGGGAGTTGGAATGAGCAGTTCTTC. Translated: CASSPLSSGSWNEQFF.

The table lists this clone with a count of one. The chain recombines TRBV6-5 with TRBJ2-1; 11 nucleotides match TRBD2. V was clipped by 6 bases and J by 6 bases; unmatched bases: 7. The CDR3 length is 15 residues. Germline CDR1 MNHEY, CDR2 SVGAGI. The CDR3 here is CASRVAGGPGNEQFF. CDR3 coding DNA: TGTGCCAGCAGAGTAGCGGGGGGGCCGGGCAATGAGCAGTTCTTC.

The CDR3: CASSINGQPEQYF. In DNA, the CDR3 is TGTGCCAGTAGTATAAATGGGCAGCCCGAGCAGTACTTC. The chain carries TRBV19 and TRBJ2-7; D is ambiguous. Germline V gene sequence: CDR1 LNHDA, CDR2 SQIVND (reference sequence). The CDR3 is made up of 13 amino acids. Trimming pared 2 bases from V and 6 bases from J, leaving 11 bases between.

This clone has more than one count but fewer than ten. This rearrangement joins TRBV6-5 to TRBJ2-1, with D tentatively TRBD2 (6 bases). The V gene lost 8 bases and the J gene lost 2 bases, with 16 bases spanning the gap. Looked up from germline, CDR1 is MNHEY and CDR2 is SVGAGI. This CDR3 comprises 15 residues. This chain's CDR3 is CASRRTRGTYNEQFF. As DNA, the CDR3 is TGTGCCAGCCGAAGAACACGGGGGACCTACAATGAGCAGTTCTTC.

The chain recombines TRBV7-8 with TRBJ2-1, with D perhaps TRBD2 (6 bases). Deletions cut 5 bases from V and 8 bases from J, with 10 bases between. This CDR3 comprises 12 residues. In germline, CDR1 is SGHVS, CDR2 FQNEAQ. CDR3 nucleotide sequence: TGTGCCAGCAGCCCTTCGGGGGATGAGCAGTTCTTC. This translates into CASSPSGDEQFF.

This rearrangement joins TRBV29-1 to TRBJ2-7; TRBD1 agrees at 9 bases. This CDR3 contains 13 residues. Germline trimming cut 4 bases from V and 6 bases from J; bases unmatched to any gene: 7. The germline CDR1 and CDR2 sequences are SQVTM and ANQGSEA. CDR3 loop: CSVVWTGEGEQYF. The CDR3 DNA reads TGCAGCGTTGTTTGGACAGGGGAGGGCGAGCAGTACTTC.

The CDR3 protein is CASSFSDTGSYEQYF. The CDR3 DNA is TGTGCCAGCAGCTTCTCGGACACCGGCTCCTACGAGCAGTACTTC. V is TRBV11-2 and J is TRBJ2-7; tentatively, D is TRBD1 (5 bases). The germline V and J ends were trimmed by 3 bases and 0 bases, with 12 bases remaining between them. Germline CDR1 SGHAT, CDR2 FQNNGV. The CDR3 is 15 amino acids. Drawing the rest from reference TRBV11-2 and TRBJ2-7, the complete variable domain is EAGVAQSPRYKIIEKRQSVAFWCNPISGHATLYWYQQILGQGPKLLIQFQNNGVVDDSQLPKDRFSAERLKGVDSTLKIQPAKLEDSAVYLCASSFSDTGSYEQYFGPGTRLTVT.

The rearrangement links TRBV9 to TRBJ1-2, with D perhaps TRBD1 (5 bases). Germline V gives CDR1 SGDLS, CDR2 YYNGEE. The CDR3 runs 13 residues. V was pared by 3 bases and J by 7 bases, with 13 bases between. CDR3 nucleotides: TGTGCCAGCAGCGCCCGCGGGGGGGGTGGCTACACCTTC. Translating gives CASSARGGGGYTF.

The V call is TRBV28, the J call TRBJ1-2; no firm D call. This CDR3 has 16 residues. The germline V gene has CDR1 MDHEN and CDR2 SYDVKM. Deletions cut 4 bases from V and 1 base from J, with 16 bases between. The CDR3 nucleotides read TGTGCCAGCAGTTCCCTGGTGGAGGGCCTTAACTATGGCTACACCTTC. The encoded protein is CASSSLVEGLNYGYTF.